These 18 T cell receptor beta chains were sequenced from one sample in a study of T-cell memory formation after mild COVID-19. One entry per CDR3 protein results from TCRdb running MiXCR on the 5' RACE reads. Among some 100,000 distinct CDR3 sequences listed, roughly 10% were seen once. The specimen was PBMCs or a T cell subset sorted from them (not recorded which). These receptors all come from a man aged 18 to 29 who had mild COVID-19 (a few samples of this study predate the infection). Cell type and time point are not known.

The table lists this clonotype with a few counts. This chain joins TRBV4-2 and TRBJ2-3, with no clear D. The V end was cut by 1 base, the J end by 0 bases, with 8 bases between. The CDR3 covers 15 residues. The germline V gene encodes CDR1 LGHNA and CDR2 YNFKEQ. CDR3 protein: CASSQVQTSTDTQYF. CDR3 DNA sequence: TGTGCCAGCAGCCAAGTACAGACAAGCACAGATACGCAGTATTTT.

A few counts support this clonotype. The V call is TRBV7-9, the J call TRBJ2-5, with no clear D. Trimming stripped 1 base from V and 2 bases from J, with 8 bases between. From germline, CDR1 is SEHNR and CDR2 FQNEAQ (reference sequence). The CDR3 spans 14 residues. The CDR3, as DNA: TGTGCCAGCAGCTTAGAAACTCGACAAGAGACCCAGTACTTC. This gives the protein CASSLETRQETQYF.

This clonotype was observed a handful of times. The CDR3 is CASRTSYEQYF. The DNA of the CDR3 is TGTGCCAGCCGGACCTCCTACGAGCAGTACTTC. V is TRBV6-2 or TRBV6-3 and J is TRBJ2-7, with unresolved D. From germline, CDR1 is MNHEY and CDR2 SVGEGT. The CDR3 is made up of 11 amino acids. Trimming cost V 8 bases and J 0 bases, with 5 bases left between them.

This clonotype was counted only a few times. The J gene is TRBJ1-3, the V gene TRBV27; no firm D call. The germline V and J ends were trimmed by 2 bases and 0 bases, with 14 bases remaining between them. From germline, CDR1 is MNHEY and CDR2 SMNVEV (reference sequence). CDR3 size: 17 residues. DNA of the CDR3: TGTGCCAGCAGTTTAGACGCCCGGTGGGCCTCTGGAAACACCATATATTTT. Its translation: CASSLDARWASGNTIYF.

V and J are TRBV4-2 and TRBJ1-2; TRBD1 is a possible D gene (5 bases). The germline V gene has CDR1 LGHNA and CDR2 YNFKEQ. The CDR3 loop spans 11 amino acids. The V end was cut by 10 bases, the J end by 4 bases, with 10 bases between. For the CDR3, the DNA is TGTGCCATCCGGGGGGGCTATGGCTACACCTTC. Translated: CAIRGGYGYTF.

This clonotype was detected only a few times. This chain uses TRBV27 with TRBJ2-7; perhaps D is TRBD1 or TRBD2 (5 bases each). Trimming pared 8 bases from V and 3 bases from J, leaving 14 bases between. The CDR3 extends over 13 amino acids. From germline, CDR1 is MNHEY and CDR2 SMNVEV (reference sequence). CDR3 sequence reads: CASSTGAGYEQYF. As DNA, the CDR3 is TGTGCCAGCTCCACCGGGGCAGGCTACGAGCAGTACTTC.

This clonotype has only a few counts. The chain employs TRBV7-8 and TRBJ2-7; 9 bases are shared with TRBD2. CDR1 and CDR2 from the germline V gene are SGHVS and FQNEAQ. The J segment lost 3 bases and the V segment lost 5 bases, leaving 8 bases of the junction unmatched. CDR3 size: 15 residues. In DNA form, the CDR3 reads TGTGCCAGCAGCCATGGGACTAGCAGAATCTACGAGCAGTACTTC. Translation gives CASSHGTSRIYEQYF.

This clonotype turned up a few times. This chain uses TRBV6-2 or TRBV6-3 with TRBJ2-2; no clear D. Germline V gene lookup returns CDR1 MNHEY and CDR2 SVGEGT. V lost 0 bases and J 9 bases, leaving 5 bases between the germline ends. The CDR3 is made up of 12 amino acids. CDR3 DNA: TGTGCCAGCAGTTACTCTCTCCGGGAGCTGTTTTTT. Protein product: CASSYSLRELFF.

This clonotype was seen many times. The chain's CDR3 is CASSYTGPYNEQFF. CDR3 DNA: TGTGCCAGCAGTTACACCGGGCCTTACAATGAGCAGTTCTTC. The chain combines TRBV6-5 with TRBJ2-1; D is ambiguous. From germline, CDR1 is MNHEY and CDR2 SVGAGI. V gave up 2 bases and J gave up 4 bases, with 9 bases separating them. CDR3 length equals 14 residues.

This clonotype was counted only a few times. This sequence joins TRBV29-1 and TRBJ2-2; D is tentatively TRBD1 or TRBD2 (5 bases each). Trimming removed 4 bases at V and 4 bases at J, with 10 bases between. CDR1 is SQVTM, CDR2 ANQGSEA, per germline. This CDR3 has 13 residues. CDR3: CSVARDLTGELFF. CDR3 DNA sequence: TGCAGCGTTGCCAGGGACCTCACCGGGGAGCTGTTTTTT.

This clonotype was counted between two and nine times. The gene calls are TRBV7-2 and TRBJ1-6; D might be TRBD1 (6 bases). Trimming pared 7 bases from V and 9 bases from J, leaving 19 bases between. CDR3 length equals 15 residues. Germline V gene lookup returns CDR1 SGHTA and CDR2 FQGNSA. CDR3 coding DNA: TGTGCCAGCACTACCCACCCAGGGGCGGGTTCACCCCTCCACTTT. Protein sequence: CASTTHPGAGSPLHF.

The CDR3 here is CASSQLSEGADNEQFF. The DNA for the CDR3 is TGTGCCAGCAGCCAACTGTCCGAGGGGGCGGACAATGAGCAGTTCTTC. This sequence joins TRBV16 and TRBJ2-1; the match to TRBD1 covers 7 bases. This CDR3 spans 16 amino acids. Trimming took 2 bases from V and 5 from J; bases not matched to a gene: 9. The V gene's germline CDR1 is KGHSY and CDR2 FQNENV.

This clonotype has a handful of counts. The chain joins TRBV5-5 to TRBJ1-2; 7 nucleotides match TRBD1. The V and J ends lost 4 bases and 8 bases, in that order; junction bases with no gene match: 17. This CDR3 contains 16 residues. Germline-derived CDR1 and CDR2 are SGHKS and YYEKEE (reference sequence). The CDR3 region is CASSPQRLQGRWGYTF. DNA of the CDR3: TGTGCCAGCAGCCCACAACGATTACAGGGGCGATGGGGCTACACCTTC.

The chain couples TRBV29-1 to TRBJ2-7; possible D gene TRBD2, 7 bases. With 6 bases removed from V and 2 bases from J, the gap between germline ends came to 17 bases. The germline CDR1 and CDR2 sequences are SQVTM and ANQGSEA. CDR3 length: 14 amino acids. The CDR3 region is CSVGGGGETYEQYF. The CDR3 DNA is TGCAGCGTCGGTGGGGGGGGCGAGACCTACGAGCAGTACTTC.

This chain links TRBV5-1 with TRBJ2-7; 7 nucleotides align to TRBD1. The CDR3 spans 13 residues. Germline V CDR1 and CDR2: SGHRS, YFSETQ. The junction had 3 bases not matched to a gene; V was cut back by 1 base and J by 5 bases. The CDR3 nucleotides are TGCGCCAGCAGCTTGACAGGGGTAAACGAGCAGTACGTC. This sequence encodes CASSLTGVNEQYV.

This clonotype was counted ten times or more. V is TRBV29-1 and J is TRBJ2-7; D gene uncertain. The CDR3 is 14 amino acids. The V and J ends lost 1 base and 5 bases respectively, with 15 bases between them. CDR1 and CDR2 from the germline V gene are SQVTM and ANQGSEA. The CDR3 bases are TGCAGCGTTGAAGCCCCCTCCGCCGCGAACGAGCAGTACTTC. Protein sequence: CSVEAPSAANEQYF.

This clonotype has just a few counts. The chain's CDR3 is CASSPLPGTSGADTQYF. Here the CDR3 DNA reads TGTGCCAGCAGCCCCCTGCCGGGGACTAGCGGGGCAGATACGCAGTATTTT. The chain employs TRBV9 and TRBJ2-3, with 13 bases lining up with TRBD2. CDR1 and CDR2 (germline): SGDLS, YYNGEE. J gave up 4 bases and V 4 bases, and 9 bases lay outside the gene matches. This CDR3 contains 17 residues. The full variable domain, in which reference TRBV9 and TRBJ2-3 provide the parts outside the CDR3, is DSGVTQTPKHLITATGQRVTLRCSPRSGDLSVYWYQQSLDQGLQFLIQYYNGEERAKGNILERFSAQQFPDLHSELNLSSLELGDSALYFCASSPLPGTSGADTQYFGPGTRLTVL.

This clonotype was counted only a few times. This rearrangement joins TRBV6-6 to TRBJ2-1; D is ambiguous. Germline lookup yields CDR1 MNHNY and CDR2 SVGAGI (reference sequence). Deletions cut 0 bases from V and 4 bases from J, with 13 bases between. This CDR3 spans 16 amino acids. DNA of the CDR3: TGTGCCAGCAGTTACTCTCGTCAGTCCCCTTACAATGAGCAGTTCTTC. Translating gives CASSYSRQSPYNEQFF.